This TCR beta chain came from a study of OX40 agonist ivuxolimab in advanced cancers. About the study: Age averaged about 60 years (range roughly 23 to 90), and 82.7% were male. Patients with prior anti-PD-1, anti-PD-L1 or anti-CTLA-4 therapy were eligible; less than 50% had some. Broader study findings: Dose levels from 0.1 to 3.0 mg/kg saw CD4+ and CD8+ blood T cells expand clonally by week 6.

Regarding this clone: Its antigen remains unknown.

Repertoires were generated with immunoSEQ multiplex PCR, while TCRdb's copy carries only in-frame clones and drops some. The sample yields about 54,000 clones, 91% seen once. CDR3 size: 15 residues. V trimming: 4 bases; J trimming: 5 bases; junction bases outside the gene matches: 8. Germline loops: CDR1 SGHNT, CDR2 YYREEE (reference sequence). The chain combines TRBV5-4 with TRBJ1-5; 8 nucleotides align to TRBD1. The receptor was derived from an adult with an advanced solid tumor such as melanoma, head and neck, liver or kidney cancer. Sequencing used CD4+ or CD8+ T cells sorted from blood, obtained in a trial of the OX40 agonist ivuxolimab. The CDR3 loop reads CASSIGQGSDQPQHF. The CDR3, as DNA: TGTGCCAGCAGCATAGGACAGGGTAGTGATCAGCCCCAGCATTTT.